The present entry profiles one TCR beta chain with its context. Its target is unknown. Assays were performed on about 100,000 TCR templates per sample. Libraries were prepared by immunoSEQ multiplex PCR; TCRdb keeps only in-frame clonotypes and omits some of them. The table has fewer than 80,000 clones, 93% seen once. This CDR3 comprises 16 residues. Germline CDR1 LNHDA, CDR2 SQIVND (reference sequence). Trimming removed 2 bases from V and 0 bases from J; junction bases left unmatched: 4. These data originate in a study of siplizumab effects on memory and regulatory T cells. Study-level points and caveats: Siplizumab caused a significant drop in alloreactive sequences traceable to unstimulated CD4+ memory cells. Naive T cells seemed more diverse than memory cells; they also seemed major alloresponse contributors. Solely a minor proportion of alloreactive clones could be assigned to unstimulated subsets.

The sequencing sample was made of CD8+ T cells sorted from blood. This TCR was sampled from a human donor in good health. The chain joins TRBV19 to TRBJ1-3; 7 nucleotides align to TRBD1. CDR3 amino acids: CASSIQGDFSGNTIYF. Written as DNA, the CDR3 is TGTGCCAGTAGTATACAGGGGGACTTCTCTGGAAACACCATATATTTT.